These T cell receptor beta chains were read from a single sample in a study of T cells in Graves' hyperthyroidism and ophthalmopathy. TCRdb analysed the multiplex PCR reads with MiXCR anew, one entry per CDR3 protein. The sample carries some 570,000 distinct CDR3 sequences, over 12% recorded once. The sample taken for sequencing was blood. The source is a woman aged 18-30 years with Graves' ophthalmopathy. Both conserved end residues are part of each CDR3. A D gene is named only where the DNA matches it firmly. Clone size, where shown, is once, few, many, or a class for clones that have expanded.

>TRBJ2-3|TRBD2|TRBV27|many
TGTGCCAGCAGTTTAGGACTAGCGGGAGTTAAAGATACGCAGTATTTT
CASSLGLAGVKDTQYF
>TRBJ1-1|-|TRBV6-1|many
TGTGCCAGCAGTGAAGTTAGGGGAACTGAAGCTTTCTTT
CASSEVRGTEAFF
>TRBJ2-5|-|TRBV29-1|many
TGCAGCGTTGAACTGGCAGAATCGCAAGAGACCCAGTACTTC
CSVELAESQETQYF
>TRBJ2-1|TRBD2|TRBV6-1|few
TGTGCCAGCAGTTCCATAGCGGGAGGAGGGAATGAGCAGTTCTTC
CASSSIAGGGNEQFF
>TRBJ1-2|-|TRBV29-1|-
TGCAGCGGCAGGGAGGGGATCTATGGCTACACCTTC
CSGREGIYGYTF
>TRBJ2-7|TRBD1|TRBV7-9|many
TGTGCCAGCAGCTCATACCAGGGGGCAGGGGAGCAGTACTTC
CASSSYQGAGEQYF
>TRBJ1-1|-|TRBV7-2|many
TGTGCCAGCAGCGTCCAGAGGAACACTGAAGCTTTCTTT
CASSVQRNTEAFF
>TRBJ2-3|-|TRBV14|many
TGTGCCAGCAGCCCCCTGCGAGATACGCAGTATTTT
CASSPLRDTQYF
>TRBJ2-1|TRBD2|TRBV30|many
TGTGCCTGGAGGACTAGCGGGAGTAGGTCCTACAATGAGCAGTTCTTC
CAWRTSGSRSYNEQFF
>TRBJ2-1|-|TRBV13|many
TGTGCCAGCAGCTTAGAAGGAGTGTCCTACAATGAGCAGTTCTTC
CASSLEGVSYNEQFF
>TRBJ2-3|-|TRBV7-9|many
TGTGCCAGCAGCTTCGGGCTAGGAAGCACAGATACGCAGTATTTT
CASSFGLGSTDTQYF
>TRBJ1-4|TRBD1|TRBV30|few
TGTGCCTGGAGCGATGGGACAGGGGCCGCGCGGGAGAAACTGTTTTTT
CAWSDGTGAAREKLFF
>TRBJ2-7|TRBD1|TRBV4-2|many
TGTGCCAGCAGCACGCGGCAGGGACAGGAGTACGAGCAGTACTTC
CASSTRQGQEYEQYF
>TRBJ2-5|TRBD2|TRBV20-1|many
TGCACTACCGGCGGGAGGGACCAAGAGACCCAGTACTTC
CTTGGRDQETQYF
>TRBJ2-7|-|TRBV11-3|many
TGTGCCAGCAGCTTGCGAGGGTCTGGGGAGCAGTACTTC
CASSLRGSGEQYF
>TRBJ2-7|-|TRBV6-1|-
TGTGCCAGCAACCCTAGGCACAGGTACGAGCAGTACTTC
CASNPRHRYEQYF
>TRBJ1-1|-|TRBV7-9|-
TGTGCCAGCGGCGACGGTTACACTGAAGCTTTCTTT
CASGDGYTEAFF
>TRBJ2-7|-|TRBV19|few
TGTGCCAGTAGTATACTAACCGGGTCCCACTACGAGCAGTACTTC
CASSILTGSHYEQYF
>TRBJ2-2|TRBD2|TRBV7-9|few
TGTGCCAGCAGCTTCCCCGGGACTAGCGCTCGGGGGGTGTTTTTT
CASSFPGTSARGVFF
>TRBJ2-3|-|TRBV28|-
TGTGCCAGCAGTTTTTTCGGGGGGCCTAGCACAGATACGCAGTATTTT
CASSFFGGPSTDTQYF
>TRBJ2-2|TRBD1|TRBV27|-
TGTGCCAGCAGTTCCTCCTATAGGGACAGGGGTTGGGGCGGGGAGCTGTTTTTT
CASSSSYRDRGWGGELFF
>TRBJ1-1|-|TRBV5-1|many
TGCGCCAGCAGCTTGAAGGCCGACACTGAAGCTTTCTTT
CASSLKADTEAFF
>TRBJ2-7|-|TRBV11-2|many
TGTGCCAGCTGGTCCGGCAGGGAAAACTACGAGCAGTACTTC
CASWSGRENYEQYF
>TRBJ2-1|-|TRBV5-1|many
TGCGCCAGCAGCTTGTGGCACGGGAGCCCTAGGAATGAGCAGTTCTTC
CASSLWHGSPRNEQFF
>TRBJ2-7|-|TRBV9|few
TGTGCCAGCAGCGTAGATTTTAGCTACGAGCAGTACTTC
CASSVDFSYEQYF
>TRBJ1-3|-|TRBV30|many
TGTGCCTGGAGTGTCCTCGGCTCTGGAAACACCATATATTTT
CAWSVLGSGNTIYF
>TRBJ1-1|-|TRBV10-3|-
TGTGCCATCAGTGTAGCCCCGGTACTGAACACTGAAGCTTTCTTT
CAISVAPVLNTEAFF
>TRBJ2-1|TRBD2|TRBV7-2|many
TGTGCCAGCAGCTTAGTGGGGGGGAGCTCCTACAATGAGCAGTTCTTC
CASSLVGGSSYNEQFF
>TRBJ2-1|-|TRBV27|-
TGTGCCAGCAGTTTCAGCTCCTACAATGAGCAGCTCTTC
CASSFSSYNEQLF
>TRBJ2-3|TRBD1|TRBV2|many
TGTGCCAGCAGTGAAGCGAGGGGGCTCACCTTAGATACGCAGTATTTT
CASSEARGLTLDTQYF
>TRBJ2-1|-|TRBV7-9|many
TGTGCCAGCAGCCTACTAGCTCTTCGGCTCCATGAGCAGTTCTTC
CASSLLALRLHEQFF
>TRBJ1-1|-|TRBV19|-
TGTGCCAGTAGTATTAGCAGGGCCGCGAACACTGAAGCTTTCTTT
CASSISRAANTEAFF
>TRBJ1-5|-|TRBV18|-
TGTGCCAGCTCACCGGACAGTAGGTCGCCCCAGCATTTT
CASSPDSRSPQHF
>TRBJ1-5|-|TRBV5-1|many
TGCGCCAGCAGCTTGGGGGGAGTTAGCAATCAGCCCCAGCATTTT
CASSLGGVSNQPQHF
>TRBJ2-1|-|TRBV28|many
TGTGCCAGCAGTCCCGCCCGGGGTTACAATGACGGGCAGTTCTTC
CASSPARGYNDGQFF
>TRBJ2-7|TRBD1|TRBV7-3|many
TGTGCCAGCAGCCCTGGCCGGGACAGCTACGAGCAGTACTTC
CASSPGRDSYEQYF
>TRBJ1-4|-|TRBV7-9|-
TGTGCCAGCAGCTTCGGTCTAATTCCCGAGAATGAAAAACTGTTTTTT
CASSFGLIPENEKLFF
>TRBJ1-2|TRBD1|TRBV5-8|many
TGTGCCAGCAGCTTGGAGGGACAGAGGCCCATTGGCTACACCTTC
CASSLEGQRPIGYTF
>TRBJ1-5|-|TRBV24-1|many
TGTGCCACCAGTGATCGTCATCAGCCCCAGCATTTT
CATSDRHQPQHF
>TRBJ2-1|TRBD1|TRBV12-3/TRBV12-4|many
TGTGCCAGCAGTTGGAGGGGGACAGGGGGATCTGTCGGCAACTTTCCCTACAATGAGCAGTTCTTC
CASSWRGTGGSVGNFPYNEQFF
>TRBJ1-1|-|TRBV19|few
TGTGCCAGTAGTATAGAGAGCCCCTCGGGATTCAACACTGAAGCTTTCTTT
CASSIESPSGFNTEAFF
>TRBJ2-7|-|TRBV28|many
TGTGCCAGCAGTTTACTCCGACGACGGTACGAGCAGTACTTC
CASSLLRRRYEQYF
>TRBJ2-3|-|TRBV5-1|many
TGCGCCAGCAGCCCCAACCCCAGGGAAGAGGCAGATACGCAGTATTTT
CASSPNPREEADTQYF
>TRBJ2-5|TRBD2|TRBV27|-
TGTGCCAGCAGACGACAATTGACTAGCGGGAGATCCGAGACCCAGTACTTC
CASRRQLTSGRSETQYF
>TRBJ2-5|TRBD2|TRBV7-2|many
TGTGCCAGCAGCTTAAGGTCTAGCGGGAGGAAGGAGACCCAGTACTTC
CASSLRSSGRKETQYF
>TRBJ2-7|-|TRBV28|many
TGTGCCAGCAGCCTTACCGGCAGGGACTACGAGCAGTACTTC
CASSLTGRDYEQYF
>TRBJ2-7|-|TRBV24-1|few
TGTGCCACCAGTGATTCGGGGACCGGGGTGAGCTCCTACGAGCAGTACTTC
CATSDSGTGVSSYEQYF
>TRBJ2-7|TRBD2|TRBV28|many
TGTGCCAGCAGTACTACTGGCGGGAGCTCCTACGAGCAGTACTTC
CASSTTGGSSYEQYF
>TRBJ2-3|TRBD2|TRBV20-1|-
TGCAGTGCGACTATCCTAGCGGGTGCCACAGATACGCAGTATTTT
CSATILAGATDTQYF
>TRBJ2-7|-|TRBV5-8|many
TGTGCCAGCAGCTTTCGGGGCCTCTCCTACGAGCAGTACTTC
CASSFRGLSYEQYF
>TRBJ1-1|-|TRBV20-1|many
TGCAGTGCTAGAGATCGGGGGTCCGTTGAGGGCACTGAAGCTTTCTTT
CSARDRGSVEGTEAFF
>TRBJ1-1|-|TRBV5-8|-
TGTGCCAGCAGTCCGGGAGCTGTAACTGAAGCTTTCTTT
CASSPGAVTEAFF
>TRBJ2-2|-|TRBV20-1|many
TGCAGTGCCATACAGGGAGTGGTCACCGGGGAGCTGTTTTTT
CSAIQGVVTGELFF
>TRBJ2-7|-|TRBV5-1|many
TGCGCCAGCAGCCCCAGGGACCCCGGTAGCTACGAGCAGTACTTC
CASSPRDPGSYEQYF
>TRBJ2-2|-|TRBV5-1|many
TGCGCCAGCAGCTTCCAGCGGAGGGCCGGGGAGCTGTTTTTT
CASSFQRRAGELFF
>TRBJ2-3|TRBD1|TRBV24-1|many
TGTGCCACCAGTGAGTCCAGGGGGCGTACAGATACGCAGTATTTT
CATSESRGRTDTQYF
>TRBJ2-3|TRBD1|TRBV11-3|many
TGTGCCAGCAGCTTAGGGACAGGGACTTCCACAGATACGCAGTATTTT
CASSLGTGTSTDTQYF